Below, 20 T cell receptor beta chains from the same sample are listed, as sequenced in a study of CD8 T cells in Susac syndrome. With random hexamers, reverse transcription was performed on roughly 0.45 to 1 ug of RNA. TCRdb passed the immunoSEQ multiplex PCR reads through MiXCR, listing each CDR3 protein once. The sample consists of 160,000 or so distinct CDR3 sequences, approximately 93% of them appearing once. The sequencing sample was made of CD8+ T cells from PBMCs. These receptor sequences come from a human donor with multiple sclerosis.

The chain is built from TRBV7-8 and TRBJ2-7, with 11 bases matching TRBD2. V lost 2 bases, J lost 2 bases, and 2 bases stayed unmatched. Germline V gene sequence: CDR1 SGHVS, CDR2 FQNEAQ. The CDR3 runs to 15 residues. The CDR3: CASSLSSGGTYEQYF. The DNA of the CDR3 is TGTGCCAGCAGCTTATCTAGCGGGGGGACCTACGAGCAGTACTTC.

This chain uses TRBV29-1 with TRBJ2-7, with 7 bases identical to TRBD2. This CDR3 contains 15 residues. The J segment lost 2 bases and the V segment lost 0 bases, leaving 7 bases of the junction unmatched. Germline V lookup: CDR1 SQVTM, CDR2 ANQGSEA. For the CDR3, the DNA is TGCAGCGTTGAAGATAGCACTAGCGAGGCCTACGAGCAGTACTTC. Translation: CSVEDSTSEAYEQYF.

V and J are TRBV4-1 and TRBJ2-1; 7 bases are a match to TRBD2. Germline V gene data show CDR1 as MGHRA and CDR2 as YSYEKL. V shed 4 bases and J 5 bases; nucleotides not matched to a gene: 8. The CDR3 totals 15 residues. The CDR3 protein is CASSPRELRDNEQFF. In DNA form, the CDR3 reads TGCGCCAGCAGCCCGCGGGAGCTCCGGGACAATGAGCAGTTCTTC.

This rearrangement joins TRBV27 to TRBJ2-5; perhaps TRBD1 as D (5 bases). Trimming pared 8 bases from V and 5 bases from J, leaving 12 bases between. CDR1 and CDR2 from the germline V gene are MNHEY and SMNVEV (reference sequence). This CDR3 has 12 residues. The CDR3 coding sequence is TGTGCCAGCCGGACCCCAGGGGAGACCCAGTACTTC. Residues: CASRTPGETQYF.

J is TRBJ2-5 and V is TRBV29-1; TRBD1 is a possible D gene (6 bases). Germline lookup yields CDR1 SQVTM and CDR2 ANQGSEA. CDR3 size: 12 residues. The V end was cut by 4 bases, the J end by 3 bases, with 9 bases between. As DNA, the CDR3 is TGCAGCGTTGTGTACAGGGAAGAGACCCAGTACTTC. Residues: CSVVYREETQYF.

The chain couples TRBV28 to TRBJ2-7; D is unresolved. Trimming took off 3 bases at V and 9 bases at J, with 15 bases between the two ends. CDR1 and CDR2 from the germline V gene are MDHEN and SYDVKM. This CDR3 comprises 13 residues. As DNA, the CDR3 is TGTGCCAGCAGTTTTAACCTCGGTGGTACGCAGTACTTC. It codes for CASSFNLGGTQYF.

On this clonotype itself: A read error may produce the germline difference seen at one junction end. The rearrangement uses TRBV7-7 and TRBJ2-5, with D maybe TRBD2 (6 bases). Germline V gene sequence: CDR1 SSHAT, CDR2 FNYEAQ (reference sequence). The CDR3 contains 15 residues. DNA for the CDR3: TGTGCTAGCAGCTTAACGCCGCGGGGCCAAGAGACCCAGTACTTC. It yields the protein CASSLTPRGQETQYF.

The chain carries TRBV14 and TRBJ1-2; D remains unclear. Between the trimmed V and J ends, which lost 3 bases and 8 bases, there was a span of 10 bases. Germline assignment: CDR1 SGHDN and CDR2 FVKESK. The CDR3 contains 12 residues. The CDR3 DNA follows: TGTGCCAGCAGCCAGACGAGGACGGGCTACACCTTC. It encodes CASSQTRTGYTF. The entire variable domain, with the rest obtained from reference TRBV14 and TRBJ1-2, is as follows: EAGVTQFPSHSVIEKGQTVTLRCDPISGHDNLYWYRRVMGKEIKFLLHFVKESKQDESGMPNNRFLAERTGGTYSTLKVQPAELEDSGVYFCASSQTRTGYTFGSGTRLTVV.

CDR3 bases: TGCAGTGCTCCACCCTGGCTGACCGGCTACACCTTC. Its translation is CSAPPWLTGYTF. The chain combines TRBV20-1 with TRBJ1-2; unclear D gene. The CDR3 has 12 amino acids. CDR1 and CDR2 from the germline V gene are DFQATT and SNEGSKA (reference sequence). The ends were cut back, 5 bases at V and 8 bases at J, with 15 bases in the middle.

V usage is TRBV9 and J usage is TRBJ2-3, with 8 nucleotides matching TRBD1. Trimming took 0 bases from V and 8 from J; bases not matched to a gene: 11. The CDR3 covers 16 residues. Germline loops: CDR1 SGDLS, CDR2 YYNGEE. The CDR3: CASSVVRTGNESTQYF. The CDR3 region has the DNA TGTGCCAGCAGCGTAGTCAGGACAGGGAACGAGAGTACGCAGTATTTT.

The V gene is TRBV30, the J gene TRBJ2-6, with D possibly TRBD1 on 6 matching bases. Trimming took off 1 base at V and 2 bases at J, with 6 bases between the two ends. The germline gives CDR1 GTSNPN, CDR2 SVGIG (reference sequence). The length of the CDR3 is 14 residues. CDR3 nucleotides: TGTGCCTGGAGTGCAGGGGCTGGGGCCAACGTCCTGACTTTC. Its protein is CAWSAGAGANVLTF. Based on the CDR3 plus reference TRBV30 and TRBJ2-6, the full variable domain is SQTIHQWPATLVQPVGSPLSLECTVEGTSNPNLYWYRQAAGRGLQLLFYSVGIGQISSEVPQNLSASRPQDRQFILSSKKLLLSDSGFYLCAWSAGAGANVLTFGAGSRLTVL.

This rearrangement joins TRBV5-4 to TRBJ1-2; no clear D gene. CDR3 length equals 14 residues. The germline CDR1 and CDR2 sequences are SGHNT and YYREEE (reference sequence). Trimming removed 0 bases from V and 4 bases from J, with 10 bases in between. The DNA of the CDR3 is TGTGCCAGCAGCTTGGCGCCATCAAGCTATGGCTACACCTTC. As protein: CASSLAPSSYGYTF.

This chain connects TRBV13 to TRBJ1-1, with D possibly TRBD1 on 5 matching bases. The CDR3 runs 14 residues. CDR1 PRHDT and CDR2 FYEKMQ come from the germline V gene (reference sequence). V lost 4 bases to trimming and J lost 2 bases, with 11 bases between them. CDR3 in DNA: TGTGCCAGCAGCTCTACCGGGACCAACACTGAAGCTTTCTTT. It codes for CASSSTGTNTEAFF.

This clonotype was counted once. The gene calls are TRBV27 and TRBJ1-4, with a tentative D call TRBD1 (6 bases). Trimming stripped 0 bases from V and 6 bases from J, with 11 bases between. Germline CDR1 reads MNHEY; CDR2 reads SMNVEV (reference sequence). This CDR3 is built from 15 residues. CDR3 nucleotide sequence: TGTGCCAGCAGTTTATCTTCAGGGGTGCATGAAAAACTGTTTTTT. Translation: CASSLSSGVHEKLFF.

This chain links TRBV23-1 with TRBJ2-7; D not certain. TRBV23-1 is noted as an ORF with a role that remains uncertain. CDR3 length equals 13 residues. V lost 2 bases and J lost 6, with 11 bases in between. The CDR3 protein is CASSQPDISEQYF. Here the CDR3 DNA reads TGCGCCAGCAGTCAACCCGACATCAGCGAGCAGTACTTC.

The genes are TRBV15 and TRBJ2-7; perhaps TRBD2 as D (5 bases). The CDR3 totals 15 residues. The germline CDR1 and CDR2 sequences are LNHNV and YYDKDF (reference sequence). Trimming took 3 bases from V and 0 from J, leaving 12 bases between them. CDR3 in DNA: TGTGCCACCAGCAGGGAAGCCGGGATCTCCTACGAGCAGTACTTC. Amino acids: CATSREAGISYEQYF.

The J gene is TRBJ1-3, the V gene TRBV29-1; no firm D call. This CDR3 comprises 11 residues. The germline V and J ends were trimmed by 7 bases and 1 base, with 5 bases remaining between them. Germline CDR1 reads SQVTM; CDR2 reads ANQGSEA. CDR3 in DNA: TGCAGCGCTCAATCTGGAAACACCATATATTTT. It codes for CSAQSGNTIYF.

J is TRBJ2-7 and V is TRBV3-1; D is undetermined. This CDR3 has 15 amino acids. Germline V gene sequence: CDR1 LGHDT, CDR2 YNNKEL (reference sequence). V was pared by 0 bases and J by 2 bases, with 11 bases between. The CDR3 region is CASSQELSRAYEQYF. The CDR3 DNA follows: TGTGCCAGCAGCCAAGAATTGAGCAGAGCCTACGAGCAGTACTTC.

The chain has TRBV4-3 and TRBJ2-6, with a weak D call TRBD1 (5 bases). The V gene lost 1 base and the J gene lost 5 bases, with 12 bases spanning the gap. CDR3 length: 16 amino acids. Germline V lookup: CDR1 LGHNA, CDR2 YSLEER. The CDR3 is CASSQAVAGRANVLTF. CDR3 nucleotides: TGCGCCAGCAGCCAAGCCGTCGCAGGGAGGGCCAACGTCCTGACTTTC.

The chain links TRBV7-9 to TRBJ2-7, with 8 bases aligning to TRBD2. Germline V gene sequence: CDR1 SEHNR, CDR2 FQNEAQ (reference sequence). The V segment lost 0 bases and the J segment 0 bases; nucleotides outside the gene matches: 4. This CDR3 is built from 16 residues. The CDR3 sequence is CASSLAPGGASYEQYF. CDR3 in DNA: TGTGCCAGCAGCTTAGCCCCCGGGGGGGCCTCCTACGAGCAGTACTTC.